This TCR beta chain was documented in a study of blood T cells in healthy people across ages. Study details: Template-switching capture recovered about one barcoded beta molecule per two T cells. Overall study results and limits: The percentage of naive T cells correlated strongly with TCR beta diversity.

In regard to this clonotype: The antigen is not known. A much larger clonotype is one base distant, so this may be a read error.

This CDR3 contains 13 residues. The V end lost 4 bases, the J end lost 13 bases, and 17 bases lay between the germline ends. From germline, CDR1 is LNHNV and CDR2 YYDKDF (reference sequence). Next came a second PCR, run for about 7 to 12 cycles, which used a sample-barcoded 5' primer along with a J-beta primer mix. TCRdb itself ran the 5' RACE reads through MiXCR, one entry per CDR3 protein. The table has about 1.7 million distinct CDR3 sequences, about 28% seen once. The V and J genes are TRBV15 and TRBJ2-4, with D unresolved. Sequenced sample: blood. The source of this sequence is a woman in her twenties or thirties in good health. CDR3 in amino acids: CATSKLRYNEQYF. Written as DNA, the CDR3 is TGTGCCACCAGCAAATTGCGGTACAATGAGCAGTACTTC.